This TCR beta chain was sequenced during a study of immune evolution from preneoplasia to lung adenocarcinoma. Notes on this clone: The target antigen is unknown.

Germline CDR1 is SGHDT and CDR2 is YYEEEE. The ends were cut back, 9 bases at V and 3 bases at J, with 16 bases in the middle. The CDR3 runs to 13 residues. General study results and limits: KRAS-mutant nodules had the highest T cell clonality. Top clone share appeared to fall from AAH through AIS, MIA, adenocarcinoma.

Resections took place in Japan or China from the mid-2010s to the late 2010s. Premalignant or tumor cells were enriched by macro-dissection after pathologic assessment. The method was immunoSEQ multiplex PCR; TCRdb's version includes in-frame clones alone and lacks a portion of them. Here the sample spans about 7,500 clones, around three quarters being singletons. The TCR comes from a person aged 35-49 years with lung adenocarcinoma. The sample comprised FFPE invasive lung adenocarcinoma tissue. The gene calls are TRBV5-6 and TRBJ2-7; possibly TRBD2 for D (5 bases). The CDR3: CATKVLAGYEQYF. DNA for the CDR3: TGTGCCACAAAGGTCCTAGCTGGCTACGAGCAGTACTTC. Complete variable domain (other parts from reference TRBV5-6 and TRBJ2-7): DAGVTQSPTHLIKTRGQQVTLRCSPKSGHDTVSWYQQALGQGPQFIFQYYEEEERQRGNFPDRFSGHQFPNYSSELNVNALLLGDSALYLCATKVLAGYEQYFGPGTRLTVT.